What follows are 9 T cell receptor beta chains derived from one specimen sequenced in a study of T cell clones after liver transplantation. Some clones are missing from TCRdb's copy, which holds only in-frame ones; the method was immunoSEQ multiplex PCR. Here the sample spans about 74,000 clones, about four fifths being singletons. The sample here was CD4+ T cells from blood, taken before liver transplant. The receptor set was obtained from a human donor who received a liver transplant.

This chain joins TRBV7-2 and TRBJ1-2; weak D call: TRBD1 (5 bases). The germline CDR1 and CDR2 sequences are SGHTA and FQGNSA. V was shortened by 1 base and J by 0 bases, with 9 bases between the two germline ends. CDR3 length: 15 residues. CDR3: CASSLGSGTNYGYTF. The CDR3 region has the DNA TGTGCCAGCAGCTTAGGTTCAGGGACTAACTATGGCTACACCTTC.

This clone came up a few times. The chain links TRBV28 to TRBJ1-1, with TRBD1 as a possible D gene (6 bases). CDR1 is MDHEN, CDR2 SYDVKM, per germline. Trimming removed 4 bases from V and 5 bases from J, with 14 bases in between. There are 14 residues in the CDR3. CDR3: CASSSTGWGTEAFF. The CDR3 DNA reads as TGTGCCAGCAGTTCCACAGGGTGGGGGACTGAAGCTTTCTTT.

V and J are TRBV2 and TRBJ2-7; TRBD1 matches 8 bases. This CDR3 is 14 amino acids long. Germline V gives CDR1 SNHLY, CDR2 FYNNEI. J gave up 6 bases and V 6 bases, and 10 bases lay outside the gene matches. The CDR3 loop reads CASSPGQDGIEQYF. The CDR3, as DNA: TGTGCCAGCAGCCCGGGACAGGATGGGATCGAGCAGTACTTC.

CDR3 loop: CAILDRVGYTF. DNA for the CDR3: TGTGCCATCCTGGACAGGGTTGGCTACACCTTC. The chain carries TRBV10-3 and TRBJ1-2, with 8 positions matching TRBD1. The J segment lost 7 bases and the V segment lost 8 bases, leaving 3 bases of the junction unmatched. Germline V gene data show CDR1 as ENHRY and CDR2 as SYGVKD. This CDR3 spans 11 amino acids.

There are a few counts of this clone. The chain couples TRBV9 to TRBJ2-7; no clear D gene. V was clipped by 4 bases and J by 1 base, with 18 bases between them. Germline values: CDR1 SGDLS, CDR2 YYNGEE. The length of the CDR3 is 16 residues. The CDR3 coding sequence is TGTGCCAGCAGCTTCCTCGGGCGGACGGCATCCTACGAGCAGTACTTC. Translating it yields CASSFLGRTASYEQYF.

This chain joins TRBV6-5 and TRBJ1-2; D possibly corresponds to TRBD1 (6 bases). Trimming pared 0 bases from V and 5 bases from J, leaving 10 bases between. Germline assignment: CDR1 MNHEY and CDR2 SVGAGI. This CDR3 spans 14 amino acids. DNA of the CDR3: TGTGCCAGCAGTTACTCAGGGGGGGAGTATGGCTACACCTTC. Its translation is CASSYSGGEYGYTF.

This clone was picked up a small number of times. The rearrangement links TRBV28 to TRBJ1-5; no firm D call. V was clipped by 6 bases and J by 3 bases, with 15 bases between them. Germline V gives CDR1 MDHEN, CDR2 SYDVKM. CDR3 length: 15 residues. CDR3 region: CASSPAGSPNQPQHF. CDR3 DNA: TGTGCCAGCAGCCCAGCCGGCTCGCCCAATCAGCCCCAGCATTTT.

The V and J genes are TRBV10-1 and TRBJ2-2; TRBD2 matches 7 bases. With 6 bases clipped from V and 6 bases from J, the junction kept 1 base outside the gene matches. Germline V gives CDR1 WNHNN, CDR2 SYGVQD (reference sequence). The CDR3 is made up of 12 amino acids. In nucleotides, the CDR3 is TGCGCCAGCAGCGCGGGGGCCGGGGAGCTGTTTTTT. It is translated as CASSAGAGELFF.

The chain is built from TRBV11-3 and TRBJ2-1, with D unclear. This CDR3 has 14 residues. Trimming cost V 1 base and J 6 bases, with 10 bases left between them. From germline, CDR1 is SGHNT and CDR2 YENEEA. As DNA, the CDR3 is TGTGCCAGCAGCTTAGGGGGTAGCCGCAATGAGCAGTTCTTC. It codes for CASSLGGSRNEQFF.